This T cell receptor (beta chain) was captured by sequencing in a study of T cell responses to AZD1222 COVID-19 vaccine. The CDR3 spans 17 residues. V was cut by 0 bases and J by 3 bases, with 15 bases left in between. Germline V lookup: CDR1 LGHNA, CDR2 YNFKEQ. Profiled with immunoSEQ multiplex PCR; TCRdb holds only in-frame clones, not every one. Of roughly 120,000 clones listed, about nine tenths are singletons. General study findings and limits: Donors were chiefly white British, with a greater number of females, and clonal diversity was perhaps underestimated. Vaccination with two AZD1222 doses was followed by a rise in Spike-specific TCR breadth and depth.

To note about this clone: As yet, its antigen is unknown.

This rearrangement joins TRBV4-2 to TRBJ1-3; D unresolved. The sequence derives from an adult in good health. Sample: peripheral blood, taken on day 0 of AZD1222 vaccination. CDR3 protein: CASSQDLLTGDGNTIYF. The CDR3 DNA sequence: TGTGCCAGCAGCCAAGATCTTCTGACTGGGGATGGAAACACCATATATTTT.